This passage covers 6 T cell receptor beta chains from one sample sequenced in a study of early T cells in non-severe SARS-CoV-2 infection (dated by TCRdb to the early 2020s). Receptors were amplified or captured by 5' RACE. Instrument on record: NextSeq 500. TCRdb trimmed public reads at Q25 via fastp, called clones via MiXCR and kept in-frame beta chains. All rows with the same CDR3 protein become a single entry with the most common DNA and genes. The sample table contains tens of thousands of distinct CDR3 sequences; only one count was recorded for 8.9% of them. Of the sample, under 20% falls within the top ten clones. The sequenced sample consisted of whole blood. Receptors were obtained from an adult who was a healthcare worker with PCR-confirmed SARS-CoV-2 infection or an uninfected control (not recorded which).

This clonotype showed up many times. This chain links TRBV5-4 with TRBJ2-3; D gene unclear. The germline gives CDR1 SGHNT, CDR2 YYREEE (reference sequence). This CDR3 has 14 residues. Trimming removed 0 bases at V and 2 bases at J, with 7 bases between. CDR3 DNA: TGTGCCAGCAGCTTGGACAGATACACAGATACGCAGTATTTT. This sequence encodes CASSLDRYTDTQYF.

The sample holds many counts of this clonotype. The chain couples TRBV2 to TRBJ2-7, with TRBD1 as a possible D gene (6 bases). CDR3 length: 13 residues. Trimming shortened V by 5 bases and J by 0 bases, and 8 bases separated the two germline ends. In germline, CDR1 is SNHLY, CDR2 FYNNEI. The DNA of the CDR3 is TGTGCCAGCAGTACAGGGAGCTCCTACGAGCAGTACTTC. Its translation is CASSTGSSYEQYF.

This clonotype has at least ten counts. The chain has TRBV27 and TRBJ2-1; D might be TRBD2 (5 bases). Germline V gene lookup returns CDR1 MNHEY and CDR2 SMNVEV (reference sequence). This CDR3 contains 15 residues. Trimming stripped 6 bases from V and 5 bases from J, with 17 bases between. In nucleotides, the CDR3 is TGTGCCAGCAGGCGGCGAGGGCCCCTTGACAATGAGCAGTTCTTC. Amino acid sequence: CASRRRGPLDNEQFF.

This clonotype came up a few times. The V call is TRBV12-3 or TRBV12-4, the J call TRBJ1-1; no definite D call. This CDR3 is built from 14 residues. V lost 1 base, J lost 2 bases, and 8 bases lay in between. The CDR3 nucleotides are TGTGCCAGCAGTTTAGAGGGTTCTAACACTGAAGCTTTCTTT. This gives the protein CASSLEGSNTEAFF.

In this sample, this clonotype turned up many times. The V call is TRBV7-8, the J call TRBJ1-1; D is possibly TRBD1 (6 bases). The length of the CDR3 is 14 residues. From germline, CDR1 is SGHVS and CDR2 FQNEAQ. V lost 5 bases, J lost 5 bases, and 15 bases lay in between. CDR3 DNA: TGTGCCAGCAGCCCCACAGGGCCGGTTACTGAAGCTTTCTTT. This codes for CASSPTGPVTEAFF. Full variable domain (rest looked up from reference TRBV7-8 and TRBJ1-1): GAGVSQSPRYKVAKRGQDVALRCDPISGHVSLFWYQQALGQGPEFLTYFQNEAQLDKSGLPSDRFFAERPEGSVSTLKIQRTQQEDSAVYLCASSPTGPVTEAFFGQGTRLTVV.

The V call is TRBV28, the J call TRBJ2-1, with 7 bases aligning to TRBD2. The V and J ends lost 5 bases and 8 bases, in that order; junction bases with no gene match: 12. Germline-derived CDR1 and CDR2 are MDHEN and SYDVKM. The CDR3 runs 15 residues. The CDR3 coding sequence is TGTGCCAGCAGTCTTGTAGCGGGTCTCATCGATGAGCAGTTCTTC. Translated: CASSLVAGLIDEQFF.